A selection of T cell receptor beta chains follows, all from one sample in a study of CD8 T cells in ankylosing spondylitis. TCRdb fed the 5' RACE reads into MiXCR, producing one record per CDR3 protein. The table lists some 840,000 distinct CDR3 sequences, 12% of them singletons, with under 0.6% in the top ten. The sequenced material came from blood, either unsorted or a sorted T cell fraction (not recorded which). The receptors shown here come from a male donor with ankylosing spondylitis. CDR3s include the opening cysteine and the closing phenylalanine or tryptophan. The order of the fields is J gene, D gene, V gene, CDR3 protein. A D gene is named only where the DNA matches it firmly.

J: TRBJ1-5; D: TRBD1; V: TRBV5-6; CDR3: CASSLWQGAFQPQHF
J: TRBJ1-2; D: TRBD1; V: TRBV7-2; CDR3: CASSRTGRFGYTF
J: TRBJ2-7; D: TRBD2; V: TRBV20-1; CDR3: CCARDRIAGVGEQYF
J: TRBJ2-7; D: NA; V: TRBV12-3/TRBV12-4; CDR3: CASSFAPPLKEQYF
J: TRBJ2-3; D: NA; V: TRBV6-5; CDR3: CASNRAGDTQYF
J: TRBJ2-1; D: NA; V: TRBV20-1; CDR3: CSAPGTVSFDEQFF
J: TRBJ1-2; D: TRBD1; V: TRBV10-3; CDR3: CATGQDYNYGYTF
J: TRBJ1-1; D: NA; V: TRBV11-2; CDR3: CASSRAGALVTEAFF
J: TRBJ2-7; D: NA; V: TRBV6-1; CDR3: CASSPLGSTPYEQYF
J: TRBJ2-1; D: TRBD1; V: TRBV6-5; CDR3: CASSYGGVGGDEQFF
J: TRBJ2-5; D: NA; V: TRBV5-1; CDR3: CASSFYGHQETQYF
J: TRBJ1-2; D: NA; V: TRBV5-6; CDR3: CASSPWPPNYGYTF
J: TRBJ1-5; D: NA; V: TRBV9; CDR3: CASSHRVGQPQHF
J: TRBJ2-3; D: NA; V: TRBV28; CDR3: CASSLPHSSTDTQYF
J: TRBJ2-5; D: NA; V: TRBV19; CDR3: CASSITRGKETQYF
J: TRBJ1-1; D: NA; V: TRBV20-1; CDR3: CSATGEDDTEAFF
J: TRBJ2-7; D: NA; V: TRBV3-1; CDR3: CASSRSTAGRDEQYF
J: TRBJ1-2; D: NA; V: TRBV5-1; CDR3: CASSSLGIYGYTF
J: TRBJ2-7; D: NA; V: TRBV7-6; CDR3: CASSLDGNRPGEQYF
J: TRBJ1-1; D: NA; V: TRBV29-1; CDR3: CSVVVQGISNTEAFF
J: TRBJ1-2; D: NA; V: TRBV10-3; CDR3: CAISPTNYGYTF
J: TRBJ2-5; D: NA; V: TRBV6-2/TRBV6-3; CDR3: CASSYVVPETQYF
J: TRBJ1-6; D: TRBD1; V: TRBV20-1; CDR3: CSALVPGQANSPLHF
J: TRBJ2-7; D: NA; V: TRBV7-9; CDR3: CASSFEDSYEQYF
J: TRBJ2-1; D: NA; V: TRBV6-2/TRBV6-3; CDR3: CASSSTRNEQFF
J: TRBJ2-6; D: NA; V: TRBV4-2; CDR3: CASSQDIIVRGRRGSGANVLTF
J: TRBJ1-1; D: NA; V: TRBV20-1; CDR3: CSAPRQGRNGDEAFF
J: TRBJ2-3; D: TRBD1; V: TRBV6-5; CDR3: CASSYSGQGDTQYF
J: TRBJ2-7; D: TRBD1; V: TRBV18; CDR3: CASSPGTGVYEQYF